The rows below give T cell receptor beta chains drawn from one sample of a study of shared clonotypes between healthy human individuals. TCRdb's table, derived via immunoSEQ multiplex PCR, lists solely in-frame clones and lacks some. Counted here are millions of clones, approximately 90% occurring once; the ten biggest clones make up 0.14%. The sample taken for sequencing was naive CD4+ T cells sorted from blood. The receptors were sampled from a man aged 18 to 30 in good health. CDR3s include the opening cysteine and the closing phenylalanine or tryptophan. The D gene is left open where the match is weak. Not all rows give a size; the values are once, few, many and, for expanded clones, a class.

size: once
V: TRBV6-1
D: .
J: TRBJ1-3
DNA: TGTGCCAGCATTCCAGGGATCGCTGGAAACACCATATATTTT
CDR3: CASIPGIAGNTIYF

size: .
V: TRBV7-8
D: TRBD2
J: TRBJ2-5
DNA: TGTGCCAGCAGCCGCGGACTAGGAGTTTTAGTATCAGAGACCCAGTACTTC
CDR3: CASSRGLGVLVSETQYF

size: .
V: TRBV2
D: .
J: TRBJ2-1
DNA: TGTGCCAGCAACTACGGGGGCGCGAACAATGAGCAGTTCTTC
CDR3: CASNYGGANNEQFF

size: .
V: TRBV7-9
D: .
J: TRBJ2-7
DNA: TGTGCCAGCAGCTTGGGGTCCCCTTCCTACGAGCAGTACTTC
CDR3: CASSLGSPSYEQYF

size: .
V: TRBV5-1
D: TRBD2
J: TRBJ2-3
DNA: TGCGCCAGCAGCTTGGTCCCCGGACTAGCGGGGACAGATACGCAGTATTTT
CDR3: CASSLVPGLAGTDTQYF

size: few
V: TRBV5-1
D: .
J: TRBJ2-1
DNA: TGCGCCAGCAGCTTGGAAGGTAGCCCCAACAATGAGCAGTTCTTC
CDR3: CASSLEGSPNNEQFF

size: .
V: TRBV5-1
D: .
J: TRBJ2-7
DNA: TGCGCCAGCAGCCCGGACGGAGGATCCTACGAGCAGTACTTC
CDR3: CASSPDGGSYEQYF

size: .
V: TRBV18
D: .
J: TRBJ2-7
DNA: TGTGCCAGCTCACCACAGGGAGGAATTATCAACGAGCAGTACTTC
CDR3: CASSPQGGIINEQYF

size: .
V: TRBV30
D: .
J: TRBJ2-5
DNA: TGTGCCTTGGACTCGGGTAAACAAGAGACCCAGTACTTC
CDR3: CALDSGKQETQYF

size: .
V: TRBV6-1
D: .
J: TRBJ1-4
DNA: TGTGCCAGCAGTTCAGGGAAAATGGATTCTGAAAAACTGTTTTTT
CDR3: CASSSGKMDSEKLFF

size: .
V: TRBV9
D: TRBD1
J: TRBJ2-1
DNA: TGTGCCAGCAGCGCGGACAGGGGCTCCTACAATGAGCAGTTCTTC
CDR3: CASSADRGSYNEQFF

size: .
V: TRBV5-4
D: TRBD1
J: TRBJ2-3
DNA: TGTGCCAGCAGCTACGACAGGGGACTTGGCACAGATACGCAGTATTTT
CDR3: CASSYDRGLGTDTQYF

size: once
V: TRBV11-2
D: TRBD2
J: TRBJ2-4
DNA: TGTGCCAGCAGCTCTAGCGGGGGGGCCTTAACCAACATTCAGTACTTC
CDR3: CASSSSGGALTNIQYF

size: .
V: TRBV10-1
D: .
J: TRBJ1-1
DNA: TGCGCCAGCAGTGCGGGGGGCTACACTGAAGCTTTCTTT
CDR3: CASSAGGYTEAFF

size: .
V: TRBV28
D: TRBD1
J: TRBJ1-6
DNA: TGTGCCAGCAGTCGAACAGGGGACCCCAGGCCCCTCCACTTT
CDR3: CASSRTGDPRPLHF

size: once
V: TRBV18
D: TRBD2
J: TRBJ2-2
DNA: TGTGCCAGCAGAACTAGCGGGAGCGACACCGGGGAGCTGTTTTTT
CDR3: CASRTSGSDTGELFF

size: .
V: TRBV5-1
D: .
J: TRBJ2-2
DNA: TGCGCCAGCAGCTTGGCCGCCGGGAACACCGGGGAGCTGTTTTTT
CDR3: CASSLAAGNTGELFF

size: .
V: TRBV5-4
D: TRBD1
J: TRBJ2-3
DNA: TGTGCCAGCAGCCGGGACAGCCTAACAGATACGCAGTATTTT
CDR3: CASSRDSLTDTQYF

size: .
V: TRBV6-5
D: .
J: TRBJ2-5
DNA: TGTGCCAGCAGTTACTCATGGGGGTCACAAGAGACCCAGTACTTC
CDR3: CASSYSWGSQETQYF

size: .
V: TRBV7-2
D: .
J: TRBJ2-2
DNA: TGTGCCAGCAGCCCCCCACCAAACCCAAGCACCGGGGAGCTGTTTTTT
CDR3: CASSPPPNPSTGELFF

size: .
V: TRBV6-1
D: .
J: TRBJ2-5
DNA: TGTGCCAGCAGTGAGGGCTTGCTGGAAGGGACCCAGTACTTC
CDR3: CASSEGLLEGTQYF

size: .
V: TRBV5-4
D: TRBD1
J: TRBJ2-2
DNA: TGTGCCAGCAGCTCGGGACAGATTTTCCCCTCGAACACCGGGGAGCTGTTTTTT
CDR3: CASSSGQIFPSNTGELFF

size: .
V: TRBV6-5
D: TRBD1
J: TRBJ2-7
DNA: TGTGCCAGCAGTTCGACAGGGGGCGGATCAGGCGAGCAGTACTTC
CDR3: CASSSTGGGSGEQYF

size: .
V: TRBV6-6
D: .
J: TRBJ1-2
DNA: TGTGCCAGCAGTTCCGGACGGCAGAGTGGCTACACCTTC
CDR3: CASSSGRQSGYTF

size: .
V: TRBV2
D: TRBD1
J: TRBJ2-1
DNA: TGTGCCAGCACCCTGACAGGGGGCGCTTTTCAGCTCTTC
CDR3: CASTLTGGAFQLF

size: .
V: TRBV9
D: .
J: TRBJ2-1
DNA: TGTGCCAGCAGCGTAGCGGGGCCCTCCTACAATGAGCAGTTCTTC
CDR3: CASSVAGPSYNEQFF

size: once
V: TRBV6-5
D: .
J: TRBJ1-6
DNA: TGTGCCAGCAGTAACGCATCGCCCAATTCACCCCTCCACTTT
CDR3: CASSNASPNSPLHF

size: .
V: TRBV30
D: TRBD2
J: TRBJ2-1
DNA: TGTGCCTGGAGTGTACTGACTAGCGGGATGATGAGCTCCTACAATGAGCAGTTCTTC
CDR3: CAWSVLTSGMMSSYNEQFF

size: .
V: TRBV5-1
D: .
J: TRBJ1-1
DNA: TGCGCCAGCAGCAGAGACAGGCAAAAAGCTTTCTTT
CDR3: CASSRDRQKAFF

size: .
V: TRBV9
D: .
J: TRBJ2-2
DNA: TGTGCCAGCAGCGTATCTCCGCTCGGGGAGCTGTTTTTT
CDR3: CASSVSPLGELFF

size: once
V: TRBV5-4
D: .
J: TRBJ1-1
DNA: TGTGCCAGCAGCCCAGGACAGCTCGCTGAAGCTTTCTTT
CDR3: CASSPGQLAEAFF

size: .
V: TRBV5-1
D: .
J: TRBJ2-3
DNA: TGCGCCAGCAGCTCTCTCCCGGGAGTAACAGATACGCAGTATTTT
CDR3: CASSSLPGVTDTQYF

size: .
V: TRBV7-9
D: .
J: TRBJ1-3
DNA: TGTGCCAGCAGCTTAGATCTGGGTTACTCTGGAAACACCATATATTTT
CDR3: CASSLDLGYSGNTIYF

size: .
V: TRBV6-5
D: .
J: TRBJ2-7
DNA: TGTGCCAGCAGCCCCGGACAGCTCTCCTACGAGCAGTACTTC
CDR3: CASSPGQLSYEQYF

size: once
V: TRBV19
D: .
J: TRBJ2-2
DNA: TGTGCCTCAACCAAGCAGGAGAGGTACACCGGGGAGCTGTTTTTT
CDR3: CASTKQERYTGELFF

size: .
V: TRBV5-4
D: TRBD2
J: TRBJ2-3
DNA: TGTGCCAGCAGCAAAGCGGGGGCCGGGACAGATACGCAGTATTTT
CDR3: CASSKAGAGTDTQYF

size: .
V: TRBV5-5
D: TRBD1
J: TRBJ1-6
DNA: TGTGCCAGCAGTCAGTTCCCCGTGACAGGGGGCAGTTCACCCCTCCACTTT
CDR3: CASSQFPVTGGSSPLHF

size: once
V: TRBV9
D: TRBD2
J: TRBJ2-1
DNA: TGTGCCAGCAGCCTCGGGACTAGCTTCAATGAGCAGTTCTTC
CDR3: CASSLGTSFNEQFF

size: .
V: TRBV2
D: TRBD1
J: TRBJ2-5
DNA: TGTGCCAGCAATTATGGGACAGGGGGAAAGTCTGAGACCCAGTACTTC
CDR3: CASNYGTGGKSETQYF

size: .
V: TRBV6-5
D: .
J: TRBJ2-7
DNA: TGTGCCAGCAGTACCCCCTGGGGCGACGAGCAGTACTTC
CDR3: CASSTPWGDEQYF

size: .
V: TRBV27
D: .
J: TRBJ2-2
DNA: TGTGCCAGCAGTTTGTGGGGGACGAACACCGGGGAGCTGTTTTTT
CDR3: CASSLWGTNTGELFF

size: .
V: TRBV7-9
D: .
J: TRBJ2-7
DNA: TGTGCCAGCAGCTTAACATACTCCTACGAGCAGTACTTC
CDR3: CASSLTYSYEQYF

size: .
V: TRBV6-6
D: .
J: TRBJ1-2
DNA: TGTGCCAGCAGTTACGGTAGAACGGAAAACTATGGCTACACCTTC
CDR3: CASSYGRTENYGYTF

size: .
V: TRBV30
D: .
J: TRBJ1-4
DNA: TGTGCCTGGAGTGTGGCGCGAAATGAAAAACTGTTTTTT
CDR3: CAWSVARNEKLFF

size: .
V: TRBV6-1
D: .
J: TRBJ1-2
DNA: TGTGCCAGCAGTGTCGACCTAGAGGGCTACACCTTC
CDR3: CASSVDLEGYTF

size: few
V: TRBV28
D: .
J: TRBJ1-1
DNA: TGTGCCAGCAGTCTACCCATGAACACTGAAGCTTTCTTT
CDR3: CASSLPMNTEAFF

size: once
V: TRBV5-1
D: .
J: TRBJ2-5
DNA: TGCGCCAGCAGCTGGGGGACAAATCAAGAGACCCAGTACTTC
CDR3: CASSWGTNQETQYF

size: once
V: TRBV29-1
D: .
J: TRBJ2-2
DNA: TGCAGCGCCGGGGGTGGCGACACCGGGGAGCTGTTTTTT
CDR3: CSAGGGDTGELFF